A single sample gave rise to the 10 T cell receptor beta chains below, sequenced in a study of T-cell memory formation after mild COVID-19. TCRdb reanalysed the 5' RACE reads using MiXCR and keeps one entry per CDR3 protein. The sample shows roughly 300,000 distinct CDR3 sequences, approximately 15% of them seen only once. Sequencing was done on a sample of PBMCs or a T cell subset sorted from them (not recorded which). These TCRs come from a man between 18 and 29 years old who had mild COVID-19 (a few samples of this study predate the infection). Cell type and time point are not known.

V is TRBV4-1 and J is TRBJ1-2; tentative D call: TRBD1 (5 bases). Germline V lookup: CDR1 MGHRA, CDR2 YSYEKL. Trimming stripped 1 base from V and 5 bases from J, with 11 bases between. This CDR3 is built from 14 residues. Written as DNA, the CDR3 is TGCGCCAGCAGCCAAGCCGGGGGTGTTTATGGCTACACCTTC. Protein product: CASSQAGGVYGYTF.

This clonotype appeared many times. This rearrangement joins TRBV28 to TRBJ2-1; no clear D gene. V gave up 5 bases and J gave up 4 bases, with 15 bases separating them. Germline V gene data show CDR1 as MDHEN and CDR2 as SYDVKM. The CDR3 spans 15 residues. DNA of the CDR3: TGTGCCAGCAGTCCAACAGCCCAGGTTTACAATGAGCAGTTCTTC. Protein product: CASSPTAQVYNEQFF.

This clonotype turned up a few times. The V gene is TRBV4-2, the J gene TRBJ1-1, with TRBD1 matching 7 bases. The CDR3 has 16 amino acids. Germline CDR1 is LGHNA and CDR2 is YNFKEQ. Unmatched junction bases numbered 9, after V lost 2 bases and J lost 3 bases. CDR3 bases: TGTGCCAGCAGCCAACCCTCAGGGGGAACTTACACTGAAGCTTTCTTT. It translates to CASSQPSGGTYTEAFF.

This clonotype has more than one count but fewer than ten. The chain is built from TRBV12-3 or TRBV12-4 and TRBJ2-7; the match to TRBD1 covers 12 bases. J gave up 3 bases and V 5 bases, and 8 bases lay outside the gene matches. The CDR3 has 16 amino acids. CDR3 nucleotides: TGTGCCAGCAGTCTCGCGGGACAGGGGGCAGGCTACGAGCAGTACTTC. Its translation is CASSLAGQGAGYEQYF.

The chain couples TRBV5-1 to TRBJ2-7; possibly TRBD1 or TRBD2 for D (6 bases each). The CDR3 loop spans 14 amino acids. Germline V gives CDR1 SGHRS, CDR2 YFSETQ. With 7 bases removed from V and 4 bases from J, the gap between germline ends came to 18 bases. CDR3 coding DNA: TGCGCCAGCTCCGAGGGGGGCAGAGGGTACGAGCAGTACTTC. Translation: CASSEGGRGYEQYF.

This clonotype was detected only a few times. V is TRBV5-1 and J is TRBJ2-1; maybe TRBD2 (6 bases). Germline V lookup: CDR1 SGHRS, CDR2 YFSETQ. V shed 2 bases and J shed 5 bases, with 8 bases lying between them. The CDR3 runs 13 residues. As DNA, the CDR3 is TGCGCCAGCAGCTTTGGCGGGGACAATGAGCAGTTCTTC. Encoded protein: CASSFGGDNEQFF.

This clonotype was observed many times. CDR3 region: CASSYSLRGYYGYTF. CDR3 DNA sequence: TGTGCCAGCAGTTACTCTTTAAGGGGGTACTATGGCTACACCTTC. This chain connects TRBV6-5 to TRBJ1-2; a possible D gene is TRBD1 (6 bases). This CDR3 has 15 residues. V lost 0 bases, J lost 3 bases, and 11 bases lay in between. Germline V gene data show CDR1 as MNHEY and CDR2 as SVGAGI.

The sample holds many counts of this clonotype. The rearrangement uses TRBV4-1 and TRBJ2-5, with D possibly being TRBD1 (6 bases). Germline V gene data show CDR1 as MGHRA and CDR2 as YSYEKL. The length of the CDR3 is 17 residues. V was shortened by 3 bases and J by 1 base, with 18 bases between the two germline ends. The CDR3 DNA reads TGCGCCAGCAGCCAGCGACAGGCGACAACCCTCCAAGAGACCCAGTACTTC. Protein product: CASSQRQATTLQETQYF.

A few counts support this clonotype. The CDR3 nucleotides are TGTGCCAGCAGCTTCAAAATATGGACTAGCGGGAGATACAATGAGCAGTTCTTC. It yields the protein CASSFKIWTSGRYNEQFF. This chain uses TRBV7-2 with TRBJ2-1; the match to TRBD2 covers 13 bases. The CDR3 has 18 residues. Trimming removed 3 bases from V and 4 bases from J; junction bases left unmatched: 9. CDR1 SGHTA and CDR2 FQGNSA come from the germline V gene.

There are many counts of this clonotype. The chain links TRBV15 to TRBJ2-7, with 9 bases lining up with TRBD2. There are 15 residues in the CDR3. The ends lost 5 bases at V and 2 bases at J; junction bases unmatched: 7. Per germline, CDR1 LNHNV and CDR2 YYDKDF (reference sequence). In DNA form, the CDR3 reads TGTGCCACCAGCCGCGCGGGGGGGGGCACCTACGAGCAGTACTTC. Encoded protein: CATSRAGGGTYEQYF.